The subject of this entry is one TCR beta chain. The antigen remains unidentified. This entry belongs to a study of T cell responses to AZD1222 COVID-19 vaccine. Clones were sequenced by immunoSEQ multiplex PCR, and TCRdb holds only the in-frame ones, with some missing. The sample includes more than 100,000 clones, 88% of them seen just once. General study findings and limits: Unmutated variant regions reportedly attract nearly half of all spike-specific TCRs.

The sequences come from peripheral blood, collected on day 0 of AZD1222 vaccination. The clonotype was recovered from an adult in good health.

The CDR3 DNA is TGTGCCAGCAGTTCAGGACAGGGGGCAAGTGGCTACACCTTC. It is translated as CASSSGQGASGYTF. The gene calls are TRBV27 and TRBJ1-2, with TRBD1 matching 11 bases. With 4 bases clipped from V and 7 bases from J, the junction kept 5 bases outside the gene matches. Germline-derived CDR1 and CDR2 are MNHEY and SMNVEV (reference sequence). This CDR3 spans 14 amino acids.